These 2 T cell receptor beta chains originate from one sample sequenced in a study of low-dose radiotherapy and immunotherapy resistance in tumors. Sample time point: before trial treatment. First-strand cDNA relied on TRAV- and TRBV-specific primers spanning alpha and beta chains. Over 20 PCR cycles, TCRs were amplified from a constant-region primer and V-primer adapter. TCRdb called the reads again in MiXCR, with one record for every CDR3 protein. Altogether 80,000 to 95,000 distinct CDR3 sequences are present, under 10% being singletons, with the ten largest covering around 0.93%. The material sequenced was PBMCs, taken before treatment. The receptors shown here come from a male donor with prostate cancer.

Ten or more counts support this clonotype. J is TRBJ2-5 and V is TRBV2, with a tentative D call TRBD1 (6 bases). The germline V gene has CDR1 SNHLY and CDR2 FYNNEI. This CDR3 spans 14 amino acids. V lost 4 bases to trimming and J lost 0 bases, with 9 bases between them. This CDR3 is CASSGQVYQETQYF. The CDR3 DNA reads TGTGCCAGCAGTGGACAGGTTTACCAAGAGACCCAGTACTTC.

A note on this clonotype: This clone may be a read error of a much larger clone one base away. The CDR3 carries no conserved terminal phenylalanine or tryptophan, so it likely arises from a read error. V is TRBV20-1 and J is TRBJ1-2, with D maybe TRBD1 (6 bases). This CDR3 has 12 amino acids. The V and J ends lost 4 bases and 7 bases respectively, with 13 bases between them. Germline loops: CDR1 DFQATT, CDR2 SNEGSKA (reference sequence). The CDR3 region has the DNA TGCAGTGCTACCGGGACACCGAGTGGCTACACCTCC. Translating gives CSATGTPSGYTS.